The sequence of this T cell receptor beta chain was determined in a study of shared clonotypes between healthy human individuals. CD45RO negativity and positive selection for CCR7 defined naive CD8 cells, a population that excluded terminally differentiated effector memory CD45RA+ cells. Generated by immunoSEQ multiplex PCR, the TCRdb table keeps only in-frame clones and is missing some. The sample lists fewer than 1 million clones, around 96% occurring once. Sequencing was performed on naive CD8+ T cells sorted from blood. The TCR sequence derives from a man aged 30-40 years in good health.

DNA for the CDR3: TGCGCCAGCAGCTTGATGCCGGAAAGGGCCGGGGGCTACACCTTC. Encoded protein: CASSLMPERAGGYTF. The rearrangement joins TRBV5-1 to TRBJ1-2; D gene ambiguous. This CDR3 is 15 amino acids long. Germline CDR1 and CDR2: SGHRS and YFSETQ. V lost 1 base and J 8 bases, leaving 18 bases between the germline ends.